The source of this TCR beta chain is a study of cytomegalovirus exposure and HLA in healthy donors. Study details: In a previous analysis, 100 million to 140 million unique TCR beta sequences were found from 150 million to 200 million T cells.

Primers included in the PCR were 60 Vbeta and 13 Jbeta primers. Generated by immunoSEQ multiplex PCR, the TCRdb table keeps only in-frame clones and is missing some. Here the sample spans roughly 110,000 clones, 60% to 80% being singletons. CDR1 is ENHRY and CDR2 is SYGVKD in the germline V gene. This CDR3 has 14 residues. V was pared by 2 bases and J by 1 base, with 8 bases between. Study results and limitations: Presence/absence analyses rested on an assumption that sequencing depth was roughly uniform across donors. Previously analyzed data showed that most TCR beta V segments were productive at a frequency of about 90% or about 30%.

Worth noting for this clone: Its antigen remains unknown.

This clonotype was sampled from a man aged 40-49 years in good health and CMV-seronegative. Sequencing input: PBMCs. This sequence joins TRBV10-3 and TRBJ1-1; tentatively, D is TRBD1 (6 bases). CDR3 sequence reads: CAISEQGKNTEAFF. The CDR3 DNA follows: TGTGCCATCAGTGAGCAGGGGAAGAACACTGAAGCTTTCTTT.